The rows below give T cell receptor beta chains drawn from one sample of a study of blood T cell repertoires in COVID-19. The table came from immunoSEQ multiplex PCR; TCRdb's copy has only in-frame clones and leaves some out. This table has about 250,000 clones, 86% appearing once. Material: PBMCs or T cells enriched from blood (not recorded which). These receptors all come from a man younger than 35 who had recovered from COVID-19. Both conserved end residues are part of each CDR3. The D gene is left open where the match is weak. Where a row states a size, it is once, few, many or the class of an expanded clone; other rows omit it.

d_call j_call v_call clone_size cdr3_nt cdr3_aa
TRBD1 TRBJ2-1 TRBV28 NA TGTGCCAGCAGTTCCCCCGGGACAGGGTTCGGAAATGAGCAGTTCTTC CASSSPGTGFGNEQFF
TRBD1 TRBJ1-5 TRBV10-2 NA TGCGCCAGCAGTGAGTCGCGGACAGGGGCTTATCAGCCCCAGCATTTT CASSESRTGAYQPQHF
TRBD2 TRBJ2-5 TRBV4-2 NA TGTGCCAGCAGCCAAGTGTCACTAGCGGGGGGCCGGGAGACCCAGTACTTC CASSQVSLAGGRETQYF
TRBD1 TRBJ1-6 TRBV5-4 NA TGTGCCAGCAGAGCCCGGACAGGGGATAATTCACCCCTCCACTTT CASRARTGDNSPLHF
TRBD2 TRBJ2-5 TRBV5-1 NA TGCGCCAGCAGCCGAGGGACTAGCGGACAAGAGACCCAGTACTTC CASSRGTSGQETQYF
TRBD1 TRBJ1-6 TRBV27 NA TGTGCCAGCAGTTTAAGGGCAGGGGGAGGATATAATTCACCCCTCCACTTT CASSLRAGGGYNSPLHF
TRBD1 TRBJ1-6 TRBV6-5 NA TGTGCCAGCAGTTACGACAGGGGGACGGGTTCACCCCTCCACTTT CASSYDRGTGSPLHF
TRBD2 TRBJ2-5 TRBV4-1 NA TGCGCCAGCAGCCCTTTGGGACTAGCGATCGAGACCCAGTACTTC CASSPLGLAIETQYF
NA TRBJ2-3 TRBV9 NA TGTGCCAGCAGCGTAGCGCCGTACGGGTCCACAGATACGCAGTATTTT CASSVAPYGSTDTQYF
TRBD2 TRBJ2-7 TRBV4-1 NA TGCGCCAGCAGCCCGGGGCCCCTAGCGGGAGCGGACGAGCAGTACTTC CASSPGPLAGADEQYF
NA TRBJ1-1 TRBV28 NA TGTGCCAGCAGTCCTACCCGTGGACTCGGAATCCCTGAAGCTTTCTTT CASSPTRGLGIPEAFF
NA TRBJ1-4 TRBV11-3 NA TGTGCCAGCAGCTTCAGGGGAGAAAAACTGTTTTTT CASSFRGEKLFF
TRBD2 TRBJ2-5 TRBV2 NA TGTGCCAGCAGTGGACTAGCGGGAGAGACCCAGTACTTC CASSGLAGETQYF
TRBD1 TRBJ1-1 TRBV7-9 once TGTGCCAGCAGCCCGGAGGGGGCAGGGATCACTGAAGCTTTCTTT CASSPEGAGITEAFF
TRBD1 TRBJ1-3 TRBV30 NA TGTGCCTCCCAATACGGGACAGGCATTAACCCTGGGGGCACTACCTCTGGAAACACCATATATTTT CASQYGTGINPGGTTSGNTIYF
TRBD2 TRBJ2-7 TRBV5-1 NA TGCGCCAGTCGGGCTAGCGGGAACGAGCAGTACTTC CASRASGNEQYF
TRBD1 TRBJ1-4 TRBV5-6 NA TGTGCCAGCAGCTTGGGTACAGGGGAAAATGAAAAACTGTTTTTT CASSLGTGENEKLFF
NA TRBJ2-7 TRBV7-8 once TGTGCCAGCAGCTTCGAGCAGGGGTTCTACGAGCAGTACTTC CASSFEQGFYEQYF
NA TRBJ2-5 TRBV4-1 NA TGCGCCCCCCTAGGGACCCAGTACTTC CAPLGTQYF
TRBD1 TRBJ1-1 TRBV28 NA TGTGCCAGCAGTTTTGAGGGGGCGATGGCTGAAGCTTTCTTT CASSFEGAMAEAFF
TRBD2 TRBJ2-7 TRBV28 NA TGTGCCAGCAGTTTAGGACTAGCGACCCCCTACGAGCAGTACTTC CASSLGLATPYEQYF
NA TRBJ2-1 TRBV19 NA TGTGCCAGTAGTATAGTTCGAGGCCGTGACGATGAGCAGTTCTTC CASSIVRGRDDEQFF
NA TRBJ1-5 TRBV4-1 NA TGCGCCAGCAGCCAAGATGGGGGGGCAGGCAATCAGCCCCAGCATTTT CASSQDGGAGNQPQHF
TRBD2 TRBJ2-1 TRBV11-3 NA TGTGCCAGCAGCTTAGATGCGACTAGCGGGAGGTTCCACAATGAGCAGTTCTTC CASSLDATSGRFHNEQFF
TRBD2 TRBJ2-7 TRBV9 NA TGTGCCAGCAGCGTAGGGGAACTAGCGGGAGACGAGCAGTACTTC CASSVGELAGDEQYF
TRBD1 TRBJ1-1 TRBV4-1 NA TGCGCCAGCAGCCAAGGCCCGGGACAGACAAGAAGCTTCGCTTTCTTT CASSQGPGQTRSFAFF
NA TRBJ1-1 TRBV29-1 NA TGCAGCGTTGAAGGGCAGATGAACACTGAAGCTTTCTTT CSVEGQMNTEAFF
NA TRBJ2-1 TRBV4-1 NA TGCGCCAGCAGCCAAGAATTTGTCAGGGGTGGGTCCTACAATGAGCAGTTCTTC CASSQEFVRGGSYNEQFF
NA TRBJ2-1 TRBV9 NA TGTGCCAGCAGCGTCACGGACTCGTACAATGAGCAGTTCTTC CASSVTDSYNEQFF
NA TRBJ1-6 TRBV5-8 NA TGTGCCAGCAGCTTCACGGACTATTATAATTCACCCCTCCACTTT CASSFTDYYNSPLHF
NA TRBJ1-5 TRBV7-6 NA TGTGGTGCGAGGAATCAGCCCCAGCATTTT CGARNQPQHF
TRBD2 TRBJ2-3 TRBV10-3 NA TGTGCCATAGGCAGCGGGATCACAGATACGCAGTATTTT CAIGSGITDTQYF
NA TRBJ1-2 TRBV5-1 few TGCGCCAGCAGCTTGGGTTGGGGCCAAGATAACTATGGCTACACCTTC CASSLGWGQDNYGYTF
NA TRBJ2-5 TRBV3-1/TRBV3-2 NA TGTGCCAGCAGCCAGCTAGGGAGCGGGGAGACCCAGTACTTC CASSQLGSGETQYF
TRBD2 TRBJ2-1 TRBV5-4 NA TGTGTGGCTAGCGGCCACAATGAGCAGTTCTTC CVASGHNEQFF
NA TRBJ1-2 TRBV28 NA TGTGCCAGCAGTTTCCCTGAACAACACGGCTACACCTTC CASSFPEQHGYTF
TRBD1 TRBJ1-3 TRBV14 NA TGTGCCAGCAGGACAGGGGATGGAAACACCATATATTTT CASRTGDGNTIYF
NA TRBJ2-6 TRBV28 once TGTGCTACCCACGGTTCAGGGGCCAACGTCCTGACTTTC CATHGSGANVLTF
TRBD2 TRBJ2-3 TRBV7-6 NA TGTGCCAGCAGCCCCGGGGCGGGAGTTCCCGCAGATACGCAGTATTTT CASSPGAGVPADTQYF
NA TRBJ1-2 TRBV11-2 NA TGTGCCAGCAGCTTCAACAGGGTAAACTATGGCTACACCTTC CASSFNRVNYGYTF
NA TRBJ1-1 TRBV9 NA TGTGCCAGCAGCGTAGTAAGGGGGAGTACTGAAGCTTTCTTT CASSVVRGSTEAFF